Reported below is one T cell receptor beta chain. This entry belongs to a study of shared clonotypes between healthy human individuals. In the study overall: In total, the donors were a couple of women and a few men aged 18 to 49.

Produced via immunoSEQ multiplex PCR; TCRdb's table is partial and in-frame only. Altogether around 700,000 clones are present, approximately 90% being singletons, with the ten largest covering nearly 25%. Selected positively for CCR7 and CD45RO-negative, naive CD8 cells excluded terminally differentiated effector memory CD45RA+ cells. All donors were healthy HIV-negative adults lacking recent acute infections or vaccinations. The CDR3 sequence is 13 residues long. The V gene's germline CDR1 is LNHDA and CDR2 SQIVND (reference sequence). V lost 5 bases and J 5 bases, leaving 9 bases between the germline ends.

This chain joins TRBV19 and TRBJ2-2, with D uncertain. This receptor was obtained from a man aged 25-40 years in good health. The sequenced sample consisted of naive CD8+ T cells sorted from blood. The CDR3 spells CASSPHSTGELFF. The CDR3, as DNA: TGTGCCAGTAGTCCGCACAGTACCGGGGAGCTGTTTTTT.